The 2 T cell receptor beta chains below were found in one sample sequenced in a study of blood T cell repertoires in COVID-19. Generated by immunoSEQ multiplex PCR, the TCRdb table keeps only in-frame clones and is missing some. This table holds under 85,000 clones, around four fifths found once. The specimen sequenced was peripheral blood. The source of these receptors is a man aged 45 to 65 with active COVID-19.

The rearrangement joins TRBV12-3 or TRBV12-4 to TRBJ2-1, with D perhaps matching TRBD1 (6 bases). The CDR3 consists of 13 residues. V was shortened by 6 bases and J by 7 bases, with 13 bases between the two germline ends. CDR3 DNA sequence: TGTGCCAGCAGAAAGGGGGTAGGGAATGAGCAGTTCTTC. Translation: CASRKGVGNEQFF.

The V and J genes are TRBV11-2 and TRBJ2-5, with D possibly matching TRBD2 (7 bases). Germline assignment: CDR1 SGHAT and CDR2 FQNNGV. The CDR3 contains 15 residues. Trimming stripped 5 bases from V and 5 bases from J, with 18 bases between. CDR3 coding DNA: TGTGCCAGCAGCCGTCTAGGGGGGGGGATGGAGACCCAGTACTTC. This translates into CASSRLGGGMETQYF.